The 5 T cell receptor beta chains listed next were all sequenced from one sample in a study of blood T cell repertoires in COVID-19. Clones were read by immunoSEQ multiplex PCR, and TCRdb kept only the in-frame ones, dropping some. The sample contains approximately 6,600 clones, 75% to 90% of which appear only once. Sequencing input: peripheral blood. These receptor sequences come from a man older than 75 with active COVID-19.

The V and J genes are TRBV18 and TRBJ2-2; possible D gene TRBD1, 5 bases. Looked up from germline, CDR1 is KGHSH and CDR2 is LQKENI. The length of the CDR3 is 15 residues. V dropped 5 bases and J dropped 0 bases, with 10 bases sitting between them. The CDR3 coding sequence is TGTGCCAGCTCAGGCTCAGGGTCGAACACCGGGGAGCTGTTTTTT. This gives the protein CASSGSGSNTGELFF.

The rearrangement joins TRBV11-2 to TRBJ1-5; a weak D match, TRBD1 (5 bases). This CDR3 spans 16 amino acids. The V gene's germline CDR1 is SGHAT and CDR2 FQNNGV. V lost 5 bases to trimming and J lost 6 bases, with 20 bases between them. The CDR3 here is CASSPLGRGEGQPQHF. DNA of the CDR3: TGTGCCAGCAGCCCGTTGGGACGAGGGGAGGGTCAGCCCCAGCATTTT.

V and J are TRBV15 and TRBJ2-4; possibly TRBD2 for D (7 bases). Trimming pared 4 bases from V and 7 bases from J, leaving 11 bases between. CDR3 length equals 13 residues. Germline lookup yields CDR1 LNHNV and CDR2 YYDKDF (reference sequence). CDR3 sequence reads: CATSTGGRNIQYF. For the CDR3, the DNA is TGTGCCACCAGCACGGGGGGCCGGAACATTCAGTACTTC.

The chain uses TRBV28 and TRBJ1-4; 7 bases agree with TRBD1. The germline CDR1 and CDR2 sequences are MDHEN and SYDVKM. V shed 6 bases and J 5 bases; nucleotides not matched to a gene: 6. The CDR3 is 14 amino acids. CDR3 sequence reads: CASRGPGQNEKLFF. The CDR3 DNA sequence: TGTGCCAGCAGGGGACCGGGACAGAATGAAAAACTGTTTTTT.

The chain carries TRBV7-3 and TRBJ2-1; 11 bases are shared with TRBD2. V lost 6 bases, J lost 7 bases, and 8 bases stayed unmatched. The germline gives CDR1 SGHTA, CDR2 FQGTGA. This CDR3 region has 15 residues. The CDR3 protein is CASRIIAGGKNEQFF. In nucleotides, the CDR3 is TGTGCCAGCAGGATAATAGCGGGAGGGAAGAATGAGCAGTTCTTC.